This T cell receptor (beta chain) was identified during a study of T cell responses to AZD1222 COVID-19 vaccine. Profiling relied on immunoSEQ multiplex PCR, and the TCRdb table lists in-frame clones only, not all of them. The table records more than 95,000 clones, roughly 82% of them present only once. As for this clone: Its target is unknown.

Study-level points and caveats: Donors in the cohort were predominantly white British and more often female, and clonal diversity was possibly underestimated. Repertoires were sampled only after the peak T cell response.

The source is an adult who received the AZD1222 COVID-19 vaccine. The specimen was peripheral blood, collected 28 days after the second AZD1222 dose.

CDR3 DNA: TGTGCCAGCAGCCCGCTTTTGGGATCTACCACCTACGAGCAGTACTTC. It specifies CASSPLLGSTTYEQYF. The genes are TRBV11-3 and TRBJ2-7, with no clear D. Trimming removed 5 bases from V and 2 bases from J, with 19 bases in between. This CDR3 region has 16 residues. Per germline, CDR1 SGHNT and CDR2 YENEEA.